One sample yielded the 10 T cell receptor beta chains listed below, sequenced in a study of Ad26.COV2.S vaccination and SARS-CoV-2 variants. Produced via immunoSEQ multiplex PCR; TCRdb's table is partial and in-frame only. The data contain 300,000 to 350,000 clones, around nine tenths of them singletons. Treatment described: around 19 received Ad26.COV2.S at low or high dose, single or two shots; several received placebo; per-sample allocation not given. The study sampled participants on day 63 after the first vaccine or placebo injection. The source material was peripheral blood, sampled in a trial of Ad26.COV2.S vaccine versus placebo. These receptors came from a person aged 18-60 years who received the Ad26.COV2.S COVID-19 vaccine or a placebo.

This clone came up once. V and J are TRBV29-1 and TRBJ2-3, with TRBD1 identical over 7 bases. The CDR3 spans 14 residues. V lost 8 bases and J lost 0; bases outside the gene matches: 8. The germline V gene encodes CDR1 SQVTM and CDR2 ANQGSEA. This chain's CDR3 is CSYEEDRSTDTQYF. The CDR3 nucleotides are TGCAGCTACGAGGAGGACAGGAGCACAGATACGCAGTATTTT.

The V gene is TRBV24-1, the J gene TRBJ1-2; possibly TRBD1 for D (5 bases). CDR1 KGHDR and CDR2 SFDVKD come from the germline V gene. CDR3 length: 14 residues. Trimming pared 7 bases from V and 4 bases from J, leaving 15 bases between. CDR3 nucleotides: TGTGCCACCAGAGACTCCCAGGGTAGCTATGGCTACACCTTC. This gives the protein CATRDSQGSYGYTF.

DNA for the CDR3: TGTGCCAGCAGCCCTTCCCGGGCCACCACCGGGGAGCTGTTTTTT. Its protein product is CASSPSRATTGELFF. The V gene is TRBV5-4, the J gene TRBJ2-2; D not certain. There are 15 residues in the CDR3. Germline loops: CDR1 SGHNT, CDR2 YYREEE (reference sequence). Trimming cost V 4 bases and J 4 bases, with 14 bases left between them.

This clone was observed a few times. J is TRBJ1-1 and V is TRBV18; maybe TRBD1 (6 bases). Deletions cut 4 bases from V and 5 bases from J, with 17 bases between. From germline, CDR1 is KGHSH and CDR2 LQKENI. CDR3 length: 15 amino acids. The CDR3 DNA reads TGTGCCAGCTCACGGGAGTCAGGGGTGCGGACTGAAGCTTTCTTT. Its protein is CASSRESGVRTEAFF.

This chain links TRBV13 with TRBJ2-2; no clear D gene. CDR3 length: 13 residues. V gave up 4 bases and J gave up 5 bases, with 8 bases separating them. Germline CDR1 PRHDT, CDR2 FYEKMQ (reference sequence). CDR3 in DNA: TGTGCCAGCAGCTCGATGCGGACCGGGGAGCTGTTTTTT. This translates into CASSSMRTGELFF.

The CDR3 bases are TGTGCCAGCCGAGGGACAGGGTACCCGAACACTGAAGCTTTCTTT. The encoded protein is CASRGTGYPNTEAFF. This chain joins TRBV2 and TRBJ1-1, with TRBD1 matching 9 bases. V was clipped by 8 bases and J by 1 base; unmatched bases: 8. The CDR3 length is 15 residues. CDR1 is SNHLY, CDR2 FYNNEI, per germline.

DNA for the CDR3: TGTGCCGCGGGGGACACCCACTCTGGGGCCAACGTCCTGACTTTC. This sequence encodes CAAGDTHSGANVLTF. The rearrangement uses TRBV18 and TRBJ2-6; perhaps TRBD2 as D (7 bases). The CDR3 length is 15 residues. Germline assignment: CDR1 KGHSH and CDR2 LQKENI. V shed 11 bases and J shed 0 bases, with 14 bases lying between them. The entire variable domain, with the rest obtained from reference TRBV18 and TRBJ2-6, is as follows: NAGVMQNPRHLVRRRGQEARLRCSPMKGHSHVYWYRQLPEEGLKFMVYLQKENIIDESGMPKERFSAEFPKEGPSILRIQQVVRGDSAAYFCAAGDTHSGANVLTFGAGSRLTVL.

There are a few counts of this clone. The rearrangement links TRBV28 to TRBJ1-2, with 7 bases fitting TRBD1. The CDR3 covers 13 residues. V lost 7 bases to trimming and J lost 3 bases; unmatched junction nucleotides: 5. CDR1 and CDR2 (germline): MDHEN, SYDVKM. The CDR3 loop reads CASTGDRYYGYTF. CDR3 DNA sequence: TGTGCCAGCACCGGGGACAGATACTATGGCTACACCTTC.

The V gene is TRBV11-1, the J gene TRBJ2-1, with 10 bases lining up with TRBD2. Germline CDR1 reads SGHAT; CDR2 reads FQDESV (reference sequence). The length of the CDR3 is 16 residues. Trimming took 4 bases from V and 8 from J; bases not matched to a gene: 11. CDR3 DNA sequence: TGTGCCAGCAGCTCGGGTCGCAGCGGGAGGGCCGATGAGCAGTTCTTC. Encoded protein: CASSSGRSGRADEQFF.

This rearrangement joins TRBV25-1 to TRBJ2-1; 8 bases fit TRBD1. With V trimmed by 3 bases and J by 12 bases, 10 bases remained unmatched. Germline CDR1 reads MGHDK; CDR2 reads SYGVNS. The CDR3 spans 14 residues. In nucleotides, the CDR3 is TGTGCCAGCAGTGACCTACGACAGGGGTACGGGCAGTTCTTC. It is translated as CASSDLRQGYGQFF.